This record concerns one T cell receptor (beta chain) sequence. Antigen: not known. Separate alpha and beta amplification began at the second PCR step. Two oligonucleotides, mixed equimolar, formed the beta constant-region primer covering TRBC1 and TRBC2. Four rounds of PCR amplified the ligated cDNA using nested alpha and beta constant-region primers plus SP2. Each CDR3 protein gets one entry after TCRdb re-called the UMI-ligation and nested PCR reads with MiXCR. The sample contains around 160,000 distinct CDR3 sequences, under 25% of which appear only once. The CDR3 totals 15 residues. V shed 2 bases and J 2 bases; nucleotides not matched to a gene: 1. This sample was included in a study of naive and memory T cell subsets. Study-level points and caveats: Gini index rose across naive, CM, EM and EMRA in CD4 and CD8. In naive cells, over 85% of TCR sequences were seen only once. Especially in CD8 cells, naive repertoires contained a few larger clonotypes, possibly CD45RA-re-expressing memory cells.

Sequenced material: naive CD4+ T cells from blood. This TCR was sampled from a human donor in good health. This sequence joins TRBV12-3 or TRBV12-4 and TRBJ2-2, with 8 bases identical to TRBD2. CDR3 residues: CASSLLAGNTGELFF. The CDR3 DNA follows: TGTGCCAGCAGTTTACTAGCGGGCAACACCGGGGAGCTGTTTTTT.